This T cell receptor beta chain is from a study of T cells in Graves' hyperthyroidism and ophthalmopathy. Uncontrolled infection, other autoimmune disease, pregnancy or lactation barred patients from enrollment. Diagnoses were established using clinical symptoms, serum thyroxine and TRAb, thyroid ultrasound and orbital computed tomography. The CDR3 regions of TCR beta were amplified from RNA transcripts. The HTBI primer set served for first-round RT-PCR of the TCR CDR3. TCRdb itself ran the multiplex PCR reads through MiXCR, one entry per CDR3 protein. This table holds around 350,000 distinct CDR3 sequences, nearly 15% found once. This clonotype showed up many times. Its antigen remains unknown. V was pared by 5 bases and J by 7 bases, with 11 bases of the junction left unmatched. The CDR3 runs 14 residues. The germline gives CDR1 SGHRS, CDR2 YFSETQ. Notes on the study in general: Within blood appeared most thyroid clonotypes that had expanded above 0.001. Model predictions of ophthalmopathy came a median roughly 6.7 months before onset.

The genes are TRBV5-1 and TRBJ1-1; 7 positions agree with TRBD1. The sequence was collected from a woman in her sixties with Graves' ophthalmopathy. Sequencing was done on a sample of blood. The CDR3 DNA sequence: TGCGCCAGCAGAGAAGGCCGGACAGGACTTGAAGCTTTCTTT. It codes for CASREGRTGLEAFF.